Each of the 5 T cell receptor beta chains below was sequenced from the same sample in a study of post-analysis software for immune sequencing data. Whole-study results and caveats: Patients had higher frequencies than controls of roughly five TRBV segments, including TRBV5-6, TRBV5-1 and TRBV20-1.

Sequencing libraries made from TCR beta cDNA carried unique molecular identifiers. MiXCR, run by TCRdb on the PCR reads, gives a single entry per CDR3 protein. The sample carries about 200,000 distinct CDR3 sequences, 25% to 30% recorded once. Which antigens these TCRs recognize remains unknown. The sequenced sample was blood. These receptors all stem from a girl under 18 with multiple sclerosis.

The table lists this clonotype with a few counts. Relative to the germline gene, one junction end is altered; a read error may explain this. The chain links TRBV5-6 to TRBJ1-6; 7 nucleotides align to TRBD1. From germline, CDR1 is SGHDT and CDR2 YYEEEE. This CDR3 spans 14 amino acids. This chain's CDR3 is CASSQQGRYSPPHF. The CDR3 region has the DNA TGTGCCAGCAGCCAACAGGGGCGGTATTCACCCCCCCACTTT.

As regards this clonotype: This may arise from a read error, as a much more abundant clone is one base away. The chain uses TRBV10-3 and TRBJ2-1; 11 bases fit TRBD2. In germline, CDR1 is ENHRY, CDR2 SYGVKD. The CDR3 is 16 amino acids. CDR3 protein: CAVSDSTSGSTNEQFF. CDR3 bases: TGTGCCGTCAGTGATAGTACTAGCGGGAGCACGAATGAGCAGTTCTTC.

Points on this clonotype: This may come from a read error, since a much larger clone is one base off. This sequence joins TRBV4-1 and TRBJ2-3, with 9 bases lining up with TRBD1. Per the germline V gene, CDR1 is MGHRA and CDR2 is YSYEKL. This CDR3 comprises 14 residues. CDR3 in DNA: TGCGCCAACAGCCAACAGGGGGCCGCAGATACGCAGTATTTT. Encoded protein: CANSQQGAADTQYF.

This clonotype has only a few counts. The chain uses TRBV7-2 and TRBJ1-2, with D unclear. The ends were cut back, 1 base at V and 4 bases at J, with 10 bases in the middle. CDR1 and CDR2 (germline): SGHTA, FQGNSA. The CDR3 sequence is 14 residues long. The CDR3 sequence: CASSLGDPSYGYTF. The CDR3 DNA sequence: TGTGCCAGCAGCTTAGGGGATCCGTCCTATGGCTACACCTTC.

This clonotype was seen a few times. The chain is built from TRBV28 and TRBJ2-7; 8 bases map to TRBD1. V trimming: 5 bases; J trimming: 5 bases; junction bases outside the gene matches: 14. Germline CDR1 and CDR2: MDHEN and SYDVKM. The CDR3 spans 16 residues. CDR3 coding DNA: TGTGCCAGCAGTACCTTCGGACAGGGTTTTAGCAACGAGCAGTACTTC. Translated: CASSTFGQGFSNEQYF.